This T cell receptor (beta chain) was sequenced in a study of CD8+ T cells in alopecia areata. Study-wide results and limits: There were also resident alphabeta T cells of normal skin sequenced in scalp samples.

Remarks on this clone: Its cognate antigen is unknown.

RNA was extracted and reverse transcribed into cDNA as the sequencing template. Libraries were prepared by immunoSEQ multiplex PCR; TCRdb keeps only in-frame clonotypes and omits some of them. The data contain 93,000 or so clones, about nine tenths of them seen just once; the ten biggest clones take up around 10%. The treatment: oral pan-JAK inhibitor, 5-10 mg twice daily. The germline CDR1 and CDR2 sequences are MGHRA and YSYEKL. Trimming took 1 base from V and 4 from J, leaving 12 bases between them. The CDR3 has 15 residues. The specimen comprised CD8+ T cells sorted from blood, sampled at roughly week 30, from a patient treated with tofacitinib. The rearrangement joins TRBV4-1 to TRBJ2-3, with D possibly TRBD2 on 6 matching bases. This sequence was found in a human donor with alopecia areata. DNA for the CDR3: TGCGCCAGCAGCCAAGGCATAGCGGATTCAGATACGCAGTATTTT. This sequence encodes CASSQGIADSDTQYF.